One and the same sample provided the 7 T cell receptor beta chains below, sequenced in a study of T cell repertoires in MIS-A myocarditis. Using immunoSEQ multiplex PCR, the repertoire was profiled, and TCRdb retains in-frame clones only, with some absent. The sample shows about 11,000 clones, approximately 80% of them seen only once. The sequenced material came from right ventricle heart tissue obtained at autopsy. All receptors come from a man aged 18 to 35 with fulminant myocarditis from multisystem inflammatory syndrome in adults (MIS-A) after COVID-19.

This clone was observed a few times. This chain links TRBV19 with TRBJ2-2, with 7 nucleotides matching TRBD2. The length of the CDR3 is 14 residues. V shed 3 bases, J shed 5 bases, and the junction held 3 bases outside the gene matches. Germline V CDR1 and CDR2: LNHDA, SQIVND (reference sequence). CDR3 loop: CASSIWEGTGELFF. CDR3 nucleotides: TGTGCCAGTAGTATCTGGGAGGGGACCGGGGAGCTGTTTTTT.

This chain joins TRBV15 and TRBJ1-2, with 8 positions matching TRBD1. CDR3 length equals 15 residues. Germline CDR1 is LNHNV and CDR2 is YYDKDF (reference sequence). Trimming at V came to 2 bases and at J to 8 bases, leaving 10 bases not matched to a gene. CDR3 in DNA: TGTGCCACCAGCAGACGGACAGGGAGAGGATACGGCTACACCTTC. Its translation: CATSRRTGRGYGYTF.

V usage is TRBV11-2 and J usage is TRBJ1-1; the D gene is possibly TRBD1 (5 bases). The length of the CDR3 is 14 residues. Germline loops: CDR1 SGHAT, CDR2 FQNNGV. Trimming shortened V by 3 bases and J by 0 bases, and 8 bases separated the two germline ends. The CDR3 nucleotides read TGTGCCAGCAGCTTGGACAAATTGAACACTGAAGCTTTCTTT. Its translation is CASSLDKLNTEAFF. The full variable domain, with the rest looked up from reference TRBV11-2 and TRBJ1-1, is EAGVAQSPRYKIIEKRQSVAFWCNPISGHATLYWYQQILGQGPKLLIQFQNNGVVDDSQLPKDRFSAERLKGVDSTLKIQPAKLEDSAVYLCASSLDKLNTEAFFGQGTRLTVV.

The chain recombines TRBV19 with TRBJ2-7; 7 bases match TRBD1. There are 14 residues in the CDR3. V gave up 4 bases and J gave up 3 bases; unmatched junction bases: 6. From germline, CDR1 is LNHDA and CDR2 SQIVND (reference sequence). Here the CDR3 reads CASSNNGQDYEQYF. In DNA, the CDR3 is TGTGCCAGTAGTAACAATGGACAGGACTACGAGCAGTACTTC.

The V gene is TRBV5-1, the J gene TRBJ2-2; D not certain. This CDR3 is 15 amino acids long. The germline V gene has CDR1 SGHRS and CDR2 YFSETQ. V was trimmed by 1 base and J by 0 bases, leaving 7 bases between them. CDR3 sequence (DNA): TGCGCCAGCAGCTTGTTTCTAGCGAACACCGGGGAGCTGTTTTTT. Amino acid sequence: CASSLFLANTGELFF.

CDR3 sequence (DNA): TGCGCCAGCAGCTTCCTGCACAGCTCCTACGAGCAGTACTTC. It translates to CASSFLHSSYEQYF. The chain links TRBV5-1 to TRBJ2-7, with D uncertain. V was trimmed by 2 bases and J by 0 bases, leaving 9 bases between them. From germline, CDR1 is SGHRS and CDR2 YFSETQ. The CDR3 spans 14 residues.

This clone was seen more than once but under ten times. The V call is TRBV7-2, the J call TRBJ1-2; D ambiguous. V dropped 8 bases and J dropped 8 bases, with 21 bases sitting between them. This CDR3 region has 14 residues. Germline V gene sequence: CDR1 SGHTA, CDR2 FQGNSA. CDR3 DNA: TGTGCCAGCGAGCCGCCAGTCCAGAGGAGGGGCTACACCTTC. The encoded protein is CASEPPVQRRGYTF.